This T cell receptor beta chain was observed in a study of T cell changes during pregnancy in multiple sclerosis. Germline lookup yields CDR1 GTSNPN and CDR2 SVGIG (reference sequence). CDR3 length: 14 residues. The ends lost 5 bases at V and 8 bases at J; junction bases unmatched: 11. The repertoire was sequenced with immunoSEQ multiplex PCR; TCRdb's copy has only in-frame clones and lacks some. The data hold about 70,000 clones, with approximately 92% observed a single time. The table lists this clone with a count of one. The sequencing used peripheral blood, collected in the first trimester of pregnancy. The V and J genes are TRBV30 and TRBJ1-2; TRBD1 agrees at 10 bases. The clonotype was recovered from a female donor with multiple sclerosis, enrolled in a pregnancy study. The CDR3 sequence is CAWWDRGPLSGYTF. In DNA, the CDR3 is TGTGCCTGGTGGGACAGGGGACCACTGTCGGGCTACACCTTC.